These T cell receptor beta chains were read from a single sample in a study of neoadjuvant anti-PD-1 for oral cavity cancer. Sequenced by immunoSEQ multiplex PCR; TCRdb stores in-frame clones only, minus some. The sample contains 30,000 to 35,000 clones, 87% of which appear only once. Material: PBMCs, obtained before nivolumab (anti-PD-1) treatment. The receptors come from a person between 35 and 79 years old with oral cavity squamous cell carcinoma. CDR3s include the opening cysteine and the closing phenylalanine or tryptophan. The order of the fields is D gene, V gene, J gene, clone size, CDR3 protein, CDR3 DNA. The D gene is left open where the match is weak. The size entry is marked missing in some rows and otherwise reads once, few, many or a size class.

D gene: NA; V gene: TRBV7-2; J gene: TRBJ2-7; clone size: NA; CDR3 protein: CASSSSGSLFHEQYF; CDR3 DNA: TGTGCCAGCAGCTCCTCAGGGTCACTTTTCCACGAGCAGTACTTC
D gene: TRBD1; V gene: TRBV25-1; J gene: TRBJ1-5; clone size: few; CDR3 protein: CASRGGDQPQHF; CDR3 DNA: TGTGCCAGCAGAGGGGGCGATCAGCCCCAGCATTTT
D gene: TRBD1; V gene: TRBV30; J gene: TRBJ1-4; clone size: NA; CDR3 protein: CAWSRDRVMSLEKLFF; CDR3 DNA: TGTGCCTGGAGTAGGGACAGGGTTATGTCGTTAGAAAAACTGTTTTTT
D gene: NA; V gene: TRBV27; J gene: TRBJ1-1; clone size: NA; CDR3 protein: CASSLLGISGDTEAFF; CDR3 DNA: TGTGCCAGCAGTTTATTGGGTATATCAGGGGACACTGAAGCTTTCTTT
D gene: TRBD2; V gene: TRBV2; J gene: TRBJ2-3; clone size: NA; CDR3 protein: CASSETSGGATDTQYF; CDR3 DNA: TGTGCCAGCAGTGAAACTAGCGGGGGGGCAACAGATACGCAGTATTTT
D gene: TRBD1; V gene: TRBV5-4; J gene: TRBJ1-2; clone size: NA; CDR3 protein: CASSLSATRGADGYTF; CDR3 DNA: TGTGCCAGCAGCTTGTCCGCGACCAGGGGGGCCGATGGCTACACCTTC
D gene: TRBD1; V gene: TRBV4-3; J gene: TRBJ1-4; clone size: NA; CDR3 protein: CASSQTTGLGKLFF; CDR3 DNA: TGCGCCAGCAGCCAGACGACAGGGTTGGGAAAACTGTTTTTT
D gene: NA; V gene: TRBV6-1; J gene: TRBJ2-3; clone size: NA; CDR3 protein: CASSASSGGATDTQYF; CDR3 DNA: TGTGCCAGCAGTGCAAGCTCTGGGGGGGCAACAGATACGCAGTATTTT
D gene: TRBD1; V gene: TRBV6-5; J gene: TRBJ1-2; clone size: few; CDR3 protein: CASSYITPGQGGGYTF; CDR3 DNA: TGTGCCAGCAGTTACATTACGCCGGGACAGGGTGGTGGCTACACCTTC
D gene: NA; V gene: TRBV5-5; J gene: TRBJ1-6; clone size: NA; CDR3 protein: CASSLEQPDSPLHF; CDR3 DNA: TGTGCCAGCAGCTTGGAACAGCCCGACTCACCCCTCCACTTT
D gene: NA; V gene: TRBV28; J gene: TRBJ1-6; clone size: NA; CDR3 protein: CAHTGLYNSPLHF; CDR3 DNA: TGTGCCCATACAGGGCTCTATAATTCACCCCTCCACTTT
D gene: TRBD1; V gene: TRBV19; J gene: TRBJ2-1; clone size: NA; CDR3 protein: CASSRDRGVFDEQFF; CDR3 DNA: TGTGCCAGTAGTAGGGACAGGGGGGTCTTCGATGAGCAGTTCTTC
D gene: NA; V gene: TRBV6-1; J gene: TRBJ1-3; clone size: NA; CDR3 protein: CASSDVYGNTIYF; CDR3 DNA: TGTGCCAGCAGTGACGTCTATGGAAACACCATATATTTT
D gene: TRBD1; V gene: TRBV19; J gene: TRBJ1-5; clone size: few; CDR3 protein: CASKQTGTSNQPQHF; CDR3 DNA: TGTGCCAGTAAGCAGACAGGGACTAGCAATCAGCCCCAGCATTTT
D gene: NA; V gene: TRBV5-1; J gene: TRBJ2-7; clone size: NA; CDR3 protein: CASSLEVGHEEQYF; CDR3 DNA: TGCGCCAGCAGCTTGGAGGTGGGTCATGAAGAGCAGTACTTC
D gene: TRBD1; V gene: TRBV7-8; J gene: TRBJ1-1; clone size: NA; CDR3 protein: CASSLGEGAHTEAFF; CDR3 DNA: TGTGCCAGCAGCTTAGGAGAGGGGGCGCACACTGAAGCTTTCTTT
D gene: NA; V gene: TRBV19; J gene: TRBJ2-1; clone size: NA; CDR3 protein: CASRHPTYNEQFF; CDR3 DNA: TGTGCCAGTAGGCATCCCACCTACAATGAGCAGTTCTTC
D gene: NA; V gene: TRBV19; J gene: TRBJ1-5; clone size: NA; CDR3 protein: CASGGQSNQPQHF; CDR3 DNA: TGTGCCAGTGGAGGTCAGTCCAATCAGCCCCAGCATTTT
D gene: NA; V gene: TRBV7-8; J gene: TRBJ1-1; clone size: NA; CDR3 protein: CASSRIGGEAFF; CDR3 DNA: TGTGCCAGCAGCCGAATAGGGGGTGAAGCTTTCTTT
D gene: NA; V gene: TRBV11-3; J gene: TRBJ2-1; clone size: NA; CDR3 protein: CASSHTGTLYNEQFF; CDR3 DNA: TGTGCCAGCAGCCATACCGGGACTCTATACAATGAGCAGTTCTTC
D gene: TRBD2; V gene: TRBV9; J gene: TRBJ2-1; clone size: NA; CDR3 protein: CASSAPLAGGGNEQFF; CDR3 DNA: TGTGCCAGCAGCGCCCCACTAGCGGGGGGCGGCAATGAGCAGTTCTTC
D gene: TRBD1; V gene: TRBV5-4; J gene: TRBJ1-6; clone size: NA; CDR3 protein: CASSSRTGDNSPLHF; CDR3 DNA: TGTGCCAGCAGCTCCCGGACAGGAGATAATTCACCCCTCCACTTT
D gene: NA; V gene: TRBV7-9; J gene: TRBJ2-5; clone size: NA; CDR3 protein: CASSLAWAEQETQYF; CDR3 DNA: TGTGCCAGCAGCTTAGCTTGGGCAGAACAAGAGACCCAGTACTTC
D gene: NA; V gene: TRBV11-2; J gene: TRBJ2-2; clone size: NA; CDR3 protein: CASSFGRVNTGELFF; CDR3 DNA: TGTGCCAGCAGCTTCGGTAGGGTGAACACCGGGGAGCTGTTTTTT
D gene: NA; V gene: TRBV15; J gene: TRBJ1-5; clone size: NA; CDR3 protein: CATSREKGVNQPQHF; CDR3 DNA: TGTGCCACCAGCAGAGAAAAGGGCGTAAATCAGCCCCAGCATTTT
D gene: NA; V gene: TRBV10-3; J gene: TRBJ2-7; clone size: once; CDR3 protein: CAISEPFSSYEQYF; CDR3 DNA: TGTGCCATCAGTGAGCCCTTCAGTTCCTACGAGCAGTACTTC
D gene: TRBD1; V gene: TRBV5-1; J gene: TRBJ2-3; clone size: NA; CDR3 protein: CASHTGDTDTQYF; CDR3 DNA: TGCGCCAGCCACACAGGGGACACAGATACGCAGTATTTT
D gene: NA; V gene: TRBV7-3; J gene: TRBJ2-1; clone size: once; CDR3 protein: CASSPIPTSYNEQFF; CDR3 DNA: TGTGCCAGCAGCCCCATTCCGACCTCCTACAATGAGCAGTTCTTC
D gene: NA; V gene: TRBV10-2; J gene: TRBJ1-1; clone size: NA; CDR3 protein: CASSINTEAFF; CDR3 DNA: TGCGCCAGCAGTATCAACACTGAAGCTTTCTTT
D gene: NA; V gene: TRBV7-8; J gene: TRBJ2-3; clone size: NA; CDR3 protein: CASSLVGPGAQYF; CDR3 DNA: TGTGCCAGCAGCTTAGTGGGCCCCGGGGCGCAGTATTTT